The 10 T cell receptor beta chains presented below share a single source sample, sequenced in a study of blood T cell repertoires in COVID-19. The protocol was immunoSEQ multiplex PCR, while the TCRdb copy is restricted to in-frame clones and leaves out a portion. The sample includes more than 200,000 clones, around 92% of them seen just once. Sequencing was performed on PBMCs or T cells enriched from blood (not recorded which). These receptors all come from a woman aged 25 to 45 with acute COVID-19.

The genes are TRBV30 and TRBJ1-2, with D possibly TRBD1 on 6 matching bases. Germline CDR1 reads GTSNPN; CDR2 reads SVGIG (reference sequence). Trimming pared 4 bases from V and 8 bases from J, leaving 8 bases between. The length of the CDR3 is 10 residues. The CDR3 sequence: CAWTGEGYTF. The CDR3 coding sequence is TGTGCCTGGACAGGGGAAGGCTACACCTTC.

The genes are TRBV7-9 and TRBJ1-2; 8 bases line up with TRBD1. The CDR3 sequence is 15 residues long. CDR1 SEHNR and CDR2 FQNEAQ come from the germline V gene (reference sequence). The ends lost 3 bases at V and 4 bases at J; junction bases unmatched: 7. CDR3 sequence (DNA): TGTGCCAGCAGCTTGGGCCAGGGGGCTGGCTATGGCTACACCTTC. Its translation is CASSLGQGAGYGYTF. The full variable domain, completed using reference TRBV7-9 and TRBJ1-2, is DTGVSQNPRHKITKRGQNVTFRCDPISEHNRLYWYRQTLGQGPEFLTYFQNEAQLEKSRLLSDRFSAERPKGSFSTLEIQRTEQGDSAMYLCASSLGQGAGYGYTFGSGTRLTVV.

This chain links TRBV6-5 with TRBJ1-5; 10 bases are shared with TRBD1. Germline V gene lookup returns CDR1 MNHEY and CDR2 SVGAGI. V dropped 4 bases and J dropped 6; count of bases not matched to a gene: 6. The length of the CDR3 is 15 residues. The CDR3 DNA sequence: TGTGCCAGCAGTTCGGACAGGGGGAGTCGTCAGCCCCAGCATTTT. Residues: CASSSDRGSRQPQHF.

The chain uses TRBV14 and TRBJ2-2; 8 bases agree with TRBD2. The V gene end was trimmed by 5 bases and the J gene end by 5 bases; junction bases not matched to a gene: 10. Germline CDR1 reads SGHDN; CDR2 reads FVKESK. The CDR3 sequence is 16 residues long. The CDR3 bases are TGTGCCAGCAGCTACCGGGAGGGGGTGAGAACCGGGGAGCTGTTTTTT. It specifies CASSYREGVRTGELFF. The full variable domain, with the rest looked up from reference TRBV14 and TRBJ2-2, is EAGVTQFPSHSVIEKGQTVTLRCDPISGHDNLYWYRRVMGKEIKFLLHFVKESKQDESGMPNNRFLAERTGGTYSTLKVQPAELEDSGVYFCASSYREGVRTGELFFGEGSRLTVL.

The V gene is TRBV25-1, the J gene TRBJ2-2; D might be TRBD1 (5 bases). The length of the CDR3 is 16 residues. Germline loops: CDR1 MGHDK, CDR2 SYGVNS. The V and J ends lost 1 base and 4 bases respectively, with 13 bases between them. The chain's CDR3 is CASSESGQGRTGELFF. CDR3 nucleotide sequence: TGTGCCAGCAGTGAATCCGGGCAGGGTCGCACCGGGGAGCTGTTTTTT.

J is TRBJ1-1 and V is TRBV29-1, with D unclear. The CDR3 is made up of 12 amino acids. From germline, CDR1 is SQVTM and CDR2 ANQGSEA. V lost 5 bases and J lost 3, with 10 bases in between. CDR3 region: CSVKHGHTEAFF. Written as DNA, the CDR3 is TGCAGCGTTAAACATGGGCACACTGAAGCTTTCTTT.

The chain links TRBV5-1 to TRBJ2-4, with TRBD1 matching 7 bases. The CDR3 contains 14 residues. Germline values: CDR1 SGHRS, CDR2 YFSETQ. J lost 3 bases, V lost 3 bases, and 3 bases had no gene match. The CDR3 coding sequence is TGCGCCAGCAGCTCCGACAGGGTCAAAAACATTCAGTACTTC. Translating gives CASSSDRVKNIQYF.

V and J are TRBV27 and TRBJ2-1, with 11 bases that match TRBD2. Trimming took 5 bases from V and 2 from J; bases not matched to a gene: 5. Germline loops: CDR1 MNHEY, CDR2 SMNVEV (reference sequence). This CDR3 is built from 16 residues. The CDR3 bases are TGTGCCAGCAGTCTCAAGACTAGCGGGGCCTACAATGAGCAGTTCTTC. Amino acids: CASSLKTSGAYNEQFF.

The gene calls are TRBV9 and TRBJ2-2, with a possible D match to TRBD2 (6 bases). The CDR3 covers 15 residues. Trimming took off 4 bases at V and 7 bases at J, with 17 bases between the two ends. Germline V gene data show CDR1 as SGDLS and CDR2 as YYNGEE. The DNA for the CDR3 is TGTGCCAGCAGCCCGAGTGATGCGGAGGGCGGGGAGCTGTTTTTT. This sequence encodes CASSPSDAEGGELFF.

This clone showed up just once. The chain recombines TRBV7-8 with TRBJ1-1; 7 positions match TRBD1. Germline CDR1 reads SGHVS; CDR2 reads FQNEAQ. J lost 3 bases, V lost 3 bases, and 10 bases had no gene match. The CDR3 extends over 16 amino acids. Written as DNA, the CDR3 is TGTGCCAGCAGCTTCGAGCCTTCCACAGGGGACACTGAAGCTTTCTTT. Translating it yields CASSFEPSTGDTEAFF.